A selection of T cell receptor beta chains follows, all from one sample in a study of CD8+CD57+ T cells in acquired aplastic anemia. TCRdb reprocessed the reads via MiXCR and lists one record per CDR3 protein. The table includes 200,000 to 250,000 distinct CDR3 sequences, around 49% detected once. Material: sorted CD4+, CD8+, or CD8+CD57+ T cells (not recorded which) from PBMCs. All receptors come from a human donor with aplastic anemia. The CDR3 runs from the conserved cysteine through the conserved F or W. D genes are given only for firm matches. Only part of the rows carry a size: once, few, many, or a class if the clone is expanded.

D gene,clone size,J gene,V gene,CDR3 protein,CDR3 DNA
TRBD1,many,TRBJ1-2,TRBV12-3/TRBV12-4,CASSRTGDGYTF,TGTGCCAGCAGTCGGACAGGGGACGGCTACACCTTC
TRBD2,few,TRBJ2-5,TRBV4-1,CASSQEGGKTQYF,TGCGCCAGCAGCCAAGAGGGGGGGAAGACCCAGTACTTC
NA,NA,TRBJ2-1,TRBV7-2,CASSFYNEQFF,TGTGCCAGCAGTTTCTACAATGAGCAGTTCTTC
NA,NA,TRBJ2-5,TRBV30,CAWISRVMYQETQYF,TGTGCCTGGATTTCGCGGGTCATGTACCAAGAGACCCAGTACTTC
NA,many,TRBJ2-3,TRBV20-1,CSARDQGGGARDTQYF,TGCAGTGCTAGAGATCAGGGGGGGGGGGCACGGGATACGCAGTATTTT
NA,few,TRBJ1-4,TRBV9,CASSVTGSTNEKLFF,TGTGCCAGCAGCGTAACAGGATCAACTAATGAAAAACTGTTTTTT
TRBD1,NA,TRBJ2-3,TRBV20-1,CSARNPGQGGGNTQYF,TGCAGTGCTAGAAACCCGGGACAGGGGGGCGGAAATACGCAGTATTTT
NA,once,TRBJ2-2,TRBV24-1,CATSATDYTGELFF,TGTGCCACCAGTGCGACAGACTACACCGGGGAGCTGTTTTTT
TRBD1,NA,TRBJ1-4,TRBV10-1,CASSPTGPYSSYNEKLFF,TGCGCCAGCAGTCCGACAGGGCCGTATAGCTCCTACAATGAAAAACTGTTTTTT
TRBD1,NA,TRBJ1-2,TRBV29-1,CSATGGNGYTF,TGCAGCGCTACAGGGGGCAATGGCTACACCTTC
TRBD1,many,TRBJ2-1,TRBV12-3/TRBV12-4,CASSPSGIHRGSYNEQFF,TGTGCCAGCAGCCCCTCGGGGATCCACAGGGGATCCTACAATGAGCAGTTCTTC
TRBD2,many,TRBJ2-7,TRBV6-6,CASRLAGGPSYEQYF,TGTGCCAGCAGGCTAGCGGGGGGGCCCTCCTACGAGCAGTACTTC
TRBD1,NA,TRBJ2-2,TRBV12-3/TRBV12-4,CASSWDRDTGELFF,TGTGCCAGCAGTTGGGACAGGGACACCGGGGAGCTGTTTTTT
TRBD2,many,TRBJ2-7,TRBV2,CASSEAPLAGEGYEQYF,TGTGCCAGCAGTGAAGCGCCCCTCGCGGGGGAGGGCTACGAGCAGTACTTC
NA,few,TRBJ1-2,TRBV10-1,CASRRGGVMALANYGYTF,TGCGCCAGCAGGAGGGGGGGGGTCATGGCGTTGGCTAACTATGGCTACACCTTC
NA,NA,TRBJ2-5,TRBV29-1,CSVGGGEQETQYF,TGCAGCGTTGGAGGGGGAGAACAAGAGACCCAGTACTTC
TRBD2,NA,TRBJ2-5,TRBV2,CASSDFASGGNRWETQYF,TGTGCCAGCAGTGATTTTGCTAGCGGGGGGAACAGGTGGGAGACCCAGTACTTC
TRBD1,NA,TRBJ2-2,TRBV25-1,CASSEGAPGQPTGELFF,TGTGCCAGCAGTGAGGGGGCACCGGGACAGCCCACCGGGGAGCTGTTTTTT
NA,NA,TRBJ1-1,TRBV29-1,CSVGGDGNTEAFF,TGCAGCGTTGGGGGAGACGGGAACACTGAAGCTTTCTTT
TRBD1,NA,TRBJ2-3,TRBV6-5,CASSSDRETDTQYF,TGTGCCAGCAGTTCCGACAGGGAGACAGATACGCAGTATTTT